The rows below give T cell receptor beta chains drawn from one sample of a study of T cell responses to AZD1222 COVID-19 vaccine. Produced via immunoSEQ multiplex PCR; TCRdb's table is partial and in-frame only. The sample includes 90,000 to 95,000 clones, 91% seen only once; the top ten take more than 6.5%. The sequencing here drew on peripheral blood, taken on day 0 of AZD1222 vaccination. The receptors here all came from an adult in good health. The conserved cysteine and the conserved F or W are not part of the CDR3 here.

TRBJ2-5	TRBV4-1	ASSQQSGGVYETQY
TRBJ1-2	TRBV29-1	SVALQGGSPGYT
TRBJ1-6	TRBV20-1	SASRQGVNSPLH
TRBJ2-1	TRBV6-4	ASSETGGPNEQF
TRBJ2-1	TRBV12-5	ASGAGLLEYNEQF
TRBJ2-7	TRBV7-9	ASSLNGSPYEQY
TRBJ1-2	TRBV28	ASRGTGANYGYT
TRBJ2-3	TRBV19	ASSPGTGGKTSDTQY
TRBJ2-2	TRBV5-1	ASGDANTGELF
TRBJ1-2	TRBV15	ATSGAGNYGYT
TRBJ2-7	TRBV2	ASNQNGNEQY